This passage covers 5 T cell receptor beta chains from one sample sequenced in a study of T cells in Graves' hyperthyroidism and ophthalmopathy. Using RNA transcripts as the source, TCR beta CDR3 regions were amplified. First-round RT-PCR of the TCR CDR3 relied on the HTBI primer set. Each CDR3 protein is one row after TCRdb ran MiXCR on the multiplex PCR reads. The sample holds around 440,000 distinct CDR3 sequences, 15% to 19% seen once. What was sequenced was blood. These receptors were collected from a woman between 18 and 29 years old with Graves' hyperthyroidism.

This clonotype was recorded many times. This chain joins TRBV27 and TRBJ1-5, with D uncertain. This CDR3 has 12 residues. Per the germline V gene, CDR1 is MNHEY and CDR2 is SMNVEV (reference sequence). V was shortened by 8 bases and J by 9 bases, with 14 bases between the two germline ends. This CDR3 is CASQTPGGPQHF. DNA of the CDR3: TGTGCCAGCCAAACCCCGGGCGGGCCCCAGCATTTT.

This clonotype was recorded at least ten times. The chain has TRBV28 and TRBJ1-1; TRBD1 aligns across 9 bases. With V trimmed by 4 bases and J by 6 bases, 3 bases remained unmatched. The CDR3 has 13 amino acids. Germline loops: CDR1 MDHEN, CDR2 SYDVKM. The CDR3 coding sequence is TGTGCCAGCAGTTCCCGGGACAGGGCTGAAGCTTTCTTT. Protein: CASSSRDRAEAFF.

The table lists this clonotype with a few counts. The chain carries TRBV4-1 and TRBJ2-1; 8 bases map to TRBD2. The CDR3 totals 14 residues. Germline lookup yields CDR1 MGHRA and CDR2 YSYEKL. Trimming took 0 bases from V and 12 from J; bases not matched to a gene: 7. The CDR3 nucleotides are TGCGCCAGCAGCCAAGAGACGGGGGGGCTCCCGCAGTTCTTC. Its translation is CASSQETGGLPQFF.

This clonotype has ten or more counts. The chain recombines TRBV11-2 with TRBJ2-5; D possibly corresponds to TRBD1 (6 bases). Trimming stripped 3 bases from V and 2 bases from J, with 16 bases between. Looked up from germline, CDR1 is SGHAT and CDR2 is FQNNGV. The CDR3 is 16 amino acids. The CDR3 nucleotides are TGTGCCAGCAGCTTGGTTTCCGGGACACTACAAGAGACCCAGTACTTC. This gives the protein CASSLVSGTLQETQYF.

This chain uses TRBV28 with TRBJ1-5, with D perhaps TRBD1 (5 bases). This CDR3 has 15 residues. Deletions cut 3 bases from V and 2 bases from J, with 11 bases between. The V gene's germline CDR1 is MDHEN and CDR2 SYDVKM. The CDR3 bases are TGTGCCAGCAGTTTCCTAGTGGGGGGCAATCAGCCCCAGCATTTT. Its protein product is CASSFLVGGNQPQHF. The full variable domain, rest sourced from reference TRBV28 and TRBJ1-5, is DVKVTQSSRYLVKRTGEKVFLECVQDMDHENMFWYRQDPGLGLRLIYFSYDVKMKEKGDIPEGYSVSREKKERFSLILESASTNQTSMYLCASSFLVGGNQPQHFGDGTRLSIL.